The sequence of this TCR beta chain was determined in a study of blood T cell repertoires in COVID-19. About the research overall: Samples representing acute and convalescent COVID-19 were sourced from the United States, Italy and Spain. The analysed material was cDNA or gDNA that came from T cells, B-cell-depleted T cells, or PBMCs.

CDR1 and CDR2 from the germline V gene are SQVTM and ANQGSEA. The CDR3 has 13 residues. The V gene end was trimmed by 6 bases and the J gene end by 7 bases; junction bases not matched to a gene: 5. Clones were sequenced by immunoSEQ multiplex PCR, and TCRdb holds only the in-frame ones, with some missing. The data contain about 210,000 clones, about nine tenths of them seen just once; the ten biggest clones take up around 4.8%. This chain uses TRBV29-1 with TRBJ2-3, with 12 bases identical to TRBD2. Sequencing input: peripheral blood. The source of this sequence is a woman in her thirties or forties with acute or convalescent COVID-19. The chain's CDR3 is CSVLAGGGNTQYF. DNA of the CDR3: TGCAGCGTACTAGCGGGGGGCGGGAATACGCAGTATTTT.